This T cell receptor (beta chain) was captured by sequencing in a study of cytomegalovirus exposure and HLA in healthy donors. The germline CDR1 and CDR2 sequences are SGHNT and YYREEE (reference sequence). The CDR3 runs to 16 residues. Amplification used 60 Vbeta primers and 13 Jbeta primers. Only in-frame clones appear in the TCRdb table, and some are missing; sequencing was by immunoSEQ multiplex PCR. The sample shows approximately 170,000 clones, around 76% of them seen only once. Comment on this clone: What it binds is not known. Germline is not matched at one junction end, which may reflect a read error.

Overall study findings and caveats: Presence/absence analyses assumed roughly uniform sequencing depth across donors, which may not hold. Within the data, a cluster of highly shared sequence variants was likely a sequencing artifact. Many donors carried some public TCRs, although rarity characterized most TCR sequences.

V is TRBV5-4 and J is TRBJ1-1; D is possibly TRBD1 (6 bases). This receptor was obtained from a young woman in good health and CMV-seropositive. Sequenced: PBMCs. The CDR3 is CASSQQEGDTGTEAFF. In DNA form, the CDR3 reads TGCGCCAGCAGCCAACAAGAAGGGGACACCGGCACTGAAGCTTTCTTT.